This TCR beta chain was obtained from a study of T cells after yellow fever vaccination. Points from the study as a whole: It was the secondary response that reached its peak faster, day 5 versus 15, but it was weaker. Abundant clonotypes (contaminants from the bulk population) could be present in FACS-sorted repertoires.

The V gene lost 2 bases and the J gene lost 4 bases, with 10 bases spanning the gap. There are 14 residues in the CDR3. Germline-derived CDR1 and CDR2 are SNHLY and FYNNEI. The 5'RACE template-switching step produced TCR cDNA and added a universal primer site and UMIs. TCRdb itself ran the 5' RACE reads through MiXCR, one entry per CDR3 protein. Of roughly 150,000 distinct CDR3 sequences listed, around 7.3% are singletons. This clonotype came up many times. The target antigen is unknown. The sequencing used CD4+ T cells sorted from PBMCs, collected 4 to 5 days after the first yellow fever vaccination. This chain links TRBV2 with TRBJ2-3; the D is unclear. The TCR originated in a man younger than 35 who received the YFV17D yellow fever vaccine. The CDR3 protein is CASSEFLPADTQYF. The CDR3 bases are TGTGCCAGCAGTGAATTCCTGCCGGCAGATACGCAGTATTTT.